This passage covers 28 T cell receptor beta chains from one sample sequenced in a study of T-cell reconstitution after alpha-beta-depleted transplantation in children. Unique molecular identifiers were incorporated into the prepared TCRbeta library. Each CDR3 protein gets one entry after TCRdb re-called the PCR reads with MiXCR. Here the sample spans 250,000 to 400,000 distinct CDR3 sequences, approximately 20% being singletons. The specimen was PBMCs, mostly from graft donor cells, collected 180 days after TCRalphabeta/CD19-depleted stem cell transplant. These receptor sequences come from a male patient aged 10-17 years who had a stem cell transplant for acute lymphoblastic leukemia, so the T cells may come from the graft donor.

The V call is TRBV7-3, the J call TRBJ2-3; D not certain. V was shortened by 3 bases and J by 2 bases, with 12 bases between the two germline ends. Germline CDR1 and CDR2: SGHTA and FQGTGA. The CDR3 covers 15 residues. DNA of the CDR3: TGTGCCAGCAGCTTGGCCGTCAGACCCACAGATACGCAGTATTTT. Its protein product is CASSLAVRPTDTQYF.

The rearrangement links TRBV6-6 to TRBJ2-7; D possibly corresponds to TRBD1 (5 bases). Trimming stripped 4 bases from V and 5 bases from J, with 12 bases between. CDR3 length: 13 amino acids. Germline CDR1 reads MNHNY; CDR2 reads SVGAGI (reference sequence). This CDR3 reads CASSLSQGNEQYF. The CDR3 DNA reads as TGTGCCAGCAGTTTGTCCCAGGGCAACGAGCAGTACTTC.

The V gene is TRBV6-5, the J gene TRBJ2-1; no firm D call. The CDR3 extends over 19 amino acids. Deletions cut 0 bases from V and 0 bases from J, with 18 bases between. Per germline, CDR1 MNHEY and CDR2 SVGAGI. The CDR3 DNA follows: TGTGCCAGCAGTTACTCGAGCTCCAACCGCCCCTCCTCCTACAATGAGCAGTTCTTC. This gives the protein CASSYSSSNRPSSYNEQFF.

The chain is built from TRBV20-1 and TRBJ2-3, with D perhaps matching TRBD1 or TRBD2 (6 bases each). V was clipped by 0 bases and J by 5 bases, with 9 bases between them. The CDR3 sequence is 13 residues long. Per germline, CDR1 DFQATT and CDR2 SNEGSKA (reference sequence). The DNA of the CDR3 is TGCAGTGCTAGAGACAGGGGACTAGATACGCAGTATTTT. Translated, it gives CSARDRGLDTQYF.

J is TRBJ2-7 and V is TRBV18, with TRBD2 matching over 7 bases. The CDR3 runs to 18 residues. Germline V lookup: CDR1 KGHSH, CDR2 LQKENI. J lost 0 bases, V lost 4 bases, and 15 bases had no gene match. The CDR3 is CASSLHSSKSGVSYEQYF. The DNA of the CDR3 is TGTGCCAGCTCACTCCACTCCTCAAAAAGCGGGGTCTCCTACGAGCAGTACTTC.

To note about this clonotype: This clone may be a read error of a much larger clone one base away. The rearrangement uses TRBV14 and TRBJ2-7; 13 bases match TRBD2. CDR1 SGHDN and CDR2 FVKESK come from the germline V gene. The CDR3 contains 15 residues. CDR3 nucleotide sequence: TGTGTCAGCAGCCTGGGACTAGCGGGGCCCTACGAGCAGTACTTC. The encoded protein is CVSSLGLAGPYEQYF.

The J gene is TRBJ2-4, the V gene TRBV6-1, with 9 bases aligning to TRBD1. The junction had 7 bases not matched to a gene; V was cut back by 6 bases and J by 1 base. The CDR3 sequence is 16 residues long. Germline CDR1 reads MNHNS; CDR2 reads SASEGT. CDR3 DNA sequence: TGTGCCAGCAGGGGCCTCGGACAGGGGGCCAAAAACATTCAGTACTTC. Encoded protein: CASRGLGQGAKNIQYF.

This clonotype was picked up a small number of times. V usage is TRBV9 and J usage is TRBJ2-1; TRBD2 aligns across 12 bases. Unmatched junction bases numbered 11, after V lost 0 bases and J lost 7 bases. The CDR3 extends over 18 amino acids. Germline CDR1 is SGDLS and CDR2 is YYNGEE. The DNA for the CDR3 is TGTGCCAGCAGCGTAGTAGGGGCTAGCGGGAGGGCCTGGAATGAGCAGTTCTTC. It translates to CASSVVGASGRAWNEQFF.

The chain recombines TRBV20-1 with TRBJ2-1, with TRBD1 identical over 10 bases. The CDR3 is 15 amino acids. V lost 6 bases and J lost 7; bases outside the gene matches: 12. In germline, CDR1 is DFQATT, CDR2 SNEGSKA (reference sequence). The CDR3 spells CSAPPGQGIVNEQFF. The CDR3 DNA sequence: TGCAGTGCGCCCCCGGGACAGGGGATTGTGAATGAGCAGTTCTTC.

CDR3 DNA sequence: TGCAGTGCTAGAGTCGGTGCAACTAATGAAAAACTGTTTTTT. It encodes CSARVGATNEKLFF. The V and J genes are TRBV20-1 and TRBJ1-4; no firm D call. Trimming stripped 1 base from V and 0 bases from J, with 6 bases between. Germline CDR1 reads DFQATT; CDR2 reads SNEGSKA (reference sequence). There are 14 residues in the CDR3.

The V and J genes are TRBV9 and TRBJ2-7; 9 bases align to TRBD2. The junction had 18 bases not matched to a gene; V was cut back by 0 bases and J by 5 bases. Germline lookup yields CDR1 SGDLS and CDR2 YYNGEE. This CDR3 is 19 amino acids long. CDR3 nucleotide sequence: TGTGCCAGCAGCGTAGAGGGCTCCGTAGGACTAGCGAGACACCACGAGCAGTACTTC. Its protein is CASSVEGSVGLARHHEQYF.

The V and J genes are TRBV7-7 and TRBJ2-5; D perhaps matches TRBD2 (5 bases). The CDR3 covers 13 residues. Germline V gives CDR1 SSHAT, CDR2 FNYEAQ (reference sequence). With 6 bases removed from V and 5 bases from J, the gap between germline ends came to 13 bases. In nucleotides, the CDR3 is TGTGCCAGCAGTCCACGGGGTGCGGAGACCCAGTACTTC. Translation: CASSPRGAETQYF. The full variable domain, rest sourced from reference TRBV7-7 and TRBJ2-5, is GAGVSQSPRYKVTKRGQDVTLRCDPISSHATLYWYQQALGQGPEFLTYFNYEAQPDKSGLPSDRFSAERPEGSISTLTIQRTEQRDSAMYRCASSPRGAETQYFGPGTRLLVL.

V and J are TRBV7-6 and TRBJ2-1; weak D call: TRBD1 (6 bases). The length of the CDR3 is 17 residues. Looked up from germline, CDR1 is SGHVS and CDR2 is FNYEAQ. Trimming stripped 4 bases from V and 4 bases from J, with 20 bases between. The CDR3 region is CASSSAPGHGRYNEQFF. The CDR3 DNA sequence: TGTGCCAGCAGCTCAGCCCCGGGACACGGACGATACAATGAGCAGTTCTTC.

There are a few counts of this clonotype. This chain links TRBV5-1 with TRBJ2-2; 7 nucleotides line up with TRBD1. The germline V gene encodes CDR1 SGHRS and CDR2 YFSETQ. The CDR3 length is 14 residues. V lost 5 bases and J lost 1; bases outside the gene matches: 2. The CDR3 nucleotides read TGCGCCAGCAGATGGACAGGGAACACCGGGGAGCTGTTTTTT. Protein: CASRWTGNTGELFF.

CDR3: CASSEGGSSPLHF. The DNA for the CDR3 is TGTGCCAGCAGCGAGGGGGGGAGTTCACCCCTCCACTTT. V usage is TRBV7-6 and J usage is TRBJ1-6; D perhaps matches TRBD1 (6 bases). Trimming took off 5 bases at V and 9 bases at J, with 11 bases between the two ends. The CDR3 runs to 13 residues. The germline V gene encodes CDR1 SGHVS and CDR2 FNYEAQ.

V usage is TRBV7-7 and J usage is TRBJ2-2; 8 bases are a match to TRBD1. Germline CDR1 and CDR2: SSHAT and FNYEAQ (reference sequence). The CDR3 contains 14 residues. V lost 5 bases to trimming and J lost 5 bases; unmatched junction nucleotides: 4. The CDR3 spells CASSDRGETGELFF. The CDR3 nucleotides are TGTGCCAGCAGCGACAGGGGAGAGACCGGGGAGCTGTTTTTT.

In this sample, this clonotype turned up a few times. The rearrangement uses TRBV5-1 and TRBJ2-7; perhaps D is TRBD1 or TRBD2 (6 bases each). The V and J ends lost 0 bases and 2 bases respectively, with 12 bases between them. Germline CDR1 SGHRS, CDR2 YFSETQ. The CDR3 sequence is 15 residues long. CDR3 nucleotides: TGCGCCAGCAGCTTGGATAGGAGGGACACCTACGAGCAGTACTTC. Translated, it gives CASSLDRRDTYEQYF. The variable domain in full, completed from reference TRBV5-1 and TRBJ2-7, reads KAGVTQTPRYLIKTRGQQVTLSCSPISGHRSVSWYQQTPGQGLQFLFEYFSETQRNKGNFPGRFSGRQFSNSRSEMNVSTLELGDSALYLCASSLDRRDTYEQYFGPGTRLTVT.

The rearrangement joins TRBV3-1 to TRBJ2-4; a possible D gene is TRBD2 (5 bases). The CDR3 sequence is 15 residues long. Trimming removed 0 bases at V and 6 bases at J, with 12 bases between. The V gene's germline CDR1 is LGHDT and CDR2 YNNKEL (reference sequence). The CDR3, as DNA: TGTGCCAGCAGCCAAGAGAGGGTTAGGGCAAACATTCAGTACTTC. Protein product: CASSQERVRANIQYF. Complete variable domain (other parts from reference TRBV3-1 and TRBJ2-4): DTAVSQTPKYLVTQMGNDKSIKCEQNLGHDTMYWYKQDSKKFLKIMFSYNNKELIINETVPNRFSPKSPDKAHLNLHINSLELGDSAVYFCASSQERVRANIQYFGAGTRLSVL.

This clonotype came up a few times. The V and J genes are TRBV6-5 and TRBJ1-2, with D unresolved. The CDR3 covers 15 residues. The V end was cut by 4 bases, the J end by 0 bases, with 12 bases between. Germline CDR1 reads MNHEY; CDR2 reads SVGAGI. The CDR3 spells CASSLGLTANYGYTF. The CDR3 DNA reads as TGTGCCAGCAGTTTAGGACTGACCGCTAACTATGGCTACACCTTC.

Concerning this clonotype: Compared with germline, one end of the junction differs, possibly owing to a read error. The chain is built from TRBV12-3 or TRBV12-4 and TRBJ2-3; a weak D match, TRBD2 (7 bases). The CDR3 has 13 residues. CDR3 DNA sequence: TGCCCCGCTTTGGGGGGGGGCCCGGCTACGCAGTATTTT. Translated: CPALGGGPATQYF.

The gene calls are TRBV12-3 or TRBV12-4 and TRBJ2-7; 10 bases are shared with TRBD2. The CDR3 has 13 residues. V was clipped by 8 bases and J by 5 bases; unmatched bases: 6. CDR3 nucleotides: TGTGCCAGCGCGAATAGCGGGAGGCACGAGCAGTACTTC. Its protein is CASANSGRHEQYF.

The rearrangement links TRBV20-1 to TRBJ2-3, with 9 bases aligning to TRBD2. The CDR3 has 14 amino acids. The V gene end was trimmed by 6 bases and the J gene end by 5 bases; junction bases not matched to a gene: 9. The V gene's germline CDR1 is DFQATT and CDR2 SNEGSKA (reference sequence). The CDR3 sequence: CSAQTSGVGDTQYF. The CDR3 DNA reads TGCAGTGCGCAGACTAGCGGTGTTGGAGATACGCAGTATTTT.

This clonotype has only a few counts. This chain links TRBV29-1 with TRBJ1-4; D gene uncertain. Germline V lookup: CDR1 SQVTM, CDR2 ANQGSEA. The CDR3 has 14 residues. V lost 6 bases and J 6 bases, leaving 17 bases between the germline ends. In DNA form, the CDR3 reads TGCAGCGTCGCCCGGGTCGAGCTACATGAAAAACTGTTTTTT. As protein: CSVARVELHEKLFF.

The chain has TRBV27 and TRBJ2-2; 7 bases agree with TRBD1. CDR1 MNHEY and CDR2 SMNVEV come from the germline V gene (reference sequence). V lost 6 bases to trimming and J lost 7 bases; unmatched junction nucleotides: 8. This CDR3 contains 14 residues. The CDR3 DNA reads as TGTGCCAGCAGCCCAGACAGGGTGGTCGGGGAGCTGTTTTTT. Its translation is CASSPDRVVGELFF.

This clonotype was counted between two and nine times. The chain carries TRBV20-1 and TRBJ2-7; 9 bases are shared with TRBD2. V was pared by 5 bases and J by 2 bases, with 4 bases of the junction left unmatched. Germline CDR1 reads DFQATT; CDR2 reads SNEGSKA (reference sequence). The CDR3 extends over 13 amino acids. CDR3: CSARTSVTYEQYF. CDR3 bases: TGCAGTGCTCGGACTAGCGTAACCTACGAGCAGTACTTC.

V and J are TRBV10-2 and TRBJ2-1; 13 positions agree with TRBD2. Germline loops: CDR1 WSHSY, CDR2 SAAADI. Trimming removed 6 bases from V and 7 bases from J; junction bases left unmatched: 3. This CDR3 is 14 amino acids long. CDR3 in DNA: TGCGCCAGCAGAATACTAGCGGGAGGGAATGAGCAGTTCTTC. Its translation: CASRILAGGNEQFF.

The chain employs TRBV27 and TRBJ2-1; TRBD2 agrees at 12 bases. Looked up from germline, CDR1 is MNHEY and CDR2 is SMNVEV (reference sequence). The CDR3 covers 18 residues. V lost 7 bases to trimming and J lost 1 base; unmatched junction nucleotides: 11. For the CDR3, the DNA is TGTGCCAGCACCCTAGCGGGAGGGCCGCTTAGATCCTACAATGAGCAGTTCTTC. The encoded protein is CASTLAGGPLRSYNEQFF.

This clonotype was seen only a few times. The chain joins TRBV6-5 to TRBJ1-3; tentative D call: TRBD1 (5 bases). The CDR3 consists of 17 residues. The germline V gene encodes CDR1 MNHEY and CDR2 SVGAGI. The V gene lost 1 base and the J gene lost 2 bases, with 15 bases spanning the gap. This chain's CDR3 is CASSYFISGNAGNTIYF. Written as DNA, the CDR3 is TGTGCCAGCAGTTACTTCATTTCAGGGAATGCTGGAAACACCATATATTTT.